A selection of T cell receptor beta chains follows, all from one sample in a study of identifying expanded T cells in peripheral blood. TCRdb's table, derived via immunoSEQ multiplex PCR, lists solely in-frame clones and lacks some. Here the sample spans nearly 60,000 clones, approximately 89% being singletons. The sample taken for sequencing was blood. These receptors all come from a person between 18 and 70 years old in good health. CDR3s include the opening cysteine and the closing phenylalanine or tryptophan. A D gene is named only where the DNA matches it firmly. Not every row has a clone size; where given, it reads once, few, many or a size class.

D | size | J | V | DNA | CDR3
- | - | TRBJ1-2 | TRBV27 | TGTGCCCCCAGGAATGGCTACACCTTC | CAPRNGYTF
TRBD1 | - | TRBJ2-7 | TRBV29-1 | TGCAGCGTAGGGGACAGTTCCTACGAGCAGTACTTC | CSVGDSSYEQYF
- | - | TRBJ1-1 | TRBV7-9 | TGTGCCAGCAGCTTAGGGAGCGTGAACACTGAAGCTTTCTTT | CASSLGSVNTEAFF
- | - | TRBJ1-3 | TRBV4-1 | TGCGCCAGCAGCCAAATCGGAAACACCATATATTTT | CASSQIGNTIYF
TRBD2 | once | TRBJ2-2 | TRBV19 | TGTGCCAGTATGGCGGGCGGGAGGCACACCGGGGAGCTGTTTTTT | CASMAGGRHTGELFF
TRBD2 | - | TRBJ2-1 | TRBV5-4 | TGTGCCAGCAGCCGGGCCGGGACTAGCGTCAATGAGCAGTTCTTC | CASSRAGTSVNEQFF
- | - | TRBJ2-3 | TRBV9 | TGTGCCAGCAGCCTGCCCCGCCAGGGGAGTAGCACAGATACGCAGTATTTT | CASSLPRQGSSTDTQYF
- | - | TRBJ2-7 | TRBV23-1 | TGCGCCAGCAGTCATACTACCGCAGGGGGAGGCTACGAGCAGTACTTC | CASSHTTAGGGYEQYF
- | - | TRBJ1-5 | TRBV7-9 | TGTGCCAGCAGCCCCGGAGCCCAGGATCTATATAGCAATCAGCCCCAGCATTTT | CASSPGAQDLYSNQPQHF
- | - | TRBJ1-2 | TRBV27 | TGTGCCAGCAGCCCATCGCGGGGGGGTGACGGCTACACCTTC | CASSPSRGGDGYTF
- | - | TRBJ1-1 | TRBV25-1 | TGTGCCAGCAGTGAATCGTGGGGCGGGGAAGCTTTCTTT | CASSESWGGEAFF
- | - | TRBJ1-2 | TRBV4-1 | TGCGCCAGCAGTCCAGACGAGGGGAAGGGCTACACCTTC | CASSPDEGKGYTF
TRBD2 | - | TRBJ2-5 | TRBV2 | TGTGCCGCGGGAGACCTAGGAGAGACCCAGTACTTC | CAAGDLGETQYF
- | - | TRBJ2-2 | TRBV27 | TGTGCCAGCAGTTTCTATCCTCCCTCGGATACCGGGGAGCTGTTTTTT | CASSFYPPSDTGELFF
- | - | TRBJ2-1 | TRBV30 | TGTGCCTGGAGGGGAATAAGCGCCTACAATGAGCAGTTCTTC | CAWRGISAYNEQFF
- | - | TRBJ1-2 | TRBV19 | TGTGCCAGTAGTATCCAACAGTCCGGAGCTAACTATGGCTACACCTTC | CASSIQQSGANYGYTF
TRBD2 | - | TRBJ2-1 | TRBV29-1 | TGCAGCGTTGTCGGGCTAGCGGGAGCGCGGTCCTACAATGAGCAGTTCTTC | CSVVGLAGARSYNEQFF
- | - | TRBJ2-5 | TRBV9 | TGTGCCAGCAGCGCTTCAGGGGTCTTCGGGGAGACCCAGTACTTC | CASSASGVFGETQYF
- | - | TRBJ2-5 | TRBV5-1 | TGCGCCAGCAGCCCGCTTACAGATTTGGAGACCCAGTACTTC | CASSPLTDLETQYF
TRBD1 | - | TRBJ2-7 | TRBV4-1 | TGCGCCAGCAGCCAAAAGGGGACAGGGTCCTACGAGCAGTACTTC | CASSQKGTGSYEQYF
- | few | TRBJ1-1 | TRBV11-2 | TGTGCCAGCAGCTTAATGAGAAACACTGAAGCTTTCTTT | CASSLMRNTEAFF
TRBD1 | - | TRBJ1-5 | TRBV30 | TGTGCCTGGAGTAGACAGGGGATTGGTCAGCCCCAGCATTTT | CAWSRQGIGQPQHF
- | - | TRBJ2-7 | TRBV28 | TGTGCCAGCAGTTTAGGGCTGGGCCGAGGCGAGCAGTACTTC | CASSLGLGRGEQYF
- | once | TRBJ2-5 | TRBV4-3 | TGCGCCAGCAGCCAAGATTGGGCGCCGGGGAATGGGGAGACCCAGTACTTC | CASSQDWAPGNGETQYF
- | - | TRBJ1-1 | TRBV18 | TGTGCCAGCTCACCACCTTGGACCGCGGAGAACACTGAAGCTTTCTTT | CASSPPWTAENTEAFF
- | once | TRBJ1-3 | TRBV7-9 | TGTGCCAGCAGCTTAGGGTGGGCAGGGAGGTGCCGCGGAAACACCATATATTTT | CASSLGWAGRCRGNTIYF
TRBD2 | - | TRBJ2-1 | TRBV19 | TGTGCCAGTTCTGATAGCGGGGCCTACAATGAGCAGTTCTTC | CASSDSGAYNEQFF
TRBD1 | - | TRBJ2-7 | TRBV2 | TGTGCCAGCAGTGAACACCGGGACAGGGGGCACGAGCAGTACTTC | CASSEHRDRGHEQYF
TRBD2 | - | TRBJ2-1 | TRBV15 | TGTGCCACCAGCAGAGGTGGGGCGGGAGGGGACAATGAGCAGTTCTTC | CATSRGGAGGDNEQFF
- | once | TRBJ2-7 | TRBV15 | TGTGCCACCAGCAGAGATCCGGGTACTTACGAGCAGTACTTC | CATSRDPGTYEQYF
- | - | TRBJ2-1 | TRBV2 | TGTGCCAGCTCCCCCCTCCCCTACAATGAGCAGTTCTTC | CASSPLPYNEQFF
- | - | TRBJ2-5 | TRBV11-2 | TGTGCCAGCAGCTATACAGGGAGCCGAGAGACCCAGTACTTC | CASSYTGSRETQYF
- | - | TRBJ2-3 | TRBV30 | TGTGCCTGGAGGCTAGACCCCCCGAGGGATACGCAGTATTTT | CAWRLDPPRDTQYF
- | once | TRBJ2-5 | TRBV7-2 | TGTGCCAGCAGCTTTAACAGACAAGAGACCCAGTACTTC | CASSFNRQETQYF
- | - | TRBJ1-2 | TRBV13 | TGTGCCAGCGTTCGGGAGGGCTATGGCTACACCTTC | CASVREGYGYTF
TRBD2 | few | TRBJ2-3 | TRBV4-3 | TGCGCCAGCAGCCAAGGGACTAGCGGGGGGGCAGGGACAGATACGCAGTATTTT | CASSQGTSGGAGTDTQYF
- | - | TRBJ1-5 | TRBV28 | TGTGCCAGCACCCTAACCAGCCAGCCCCAGCATTTT | CASTLTSQPQHF
- | - | TRBJ1-5 | TRBV2 | TGTGCCAGCAGTGAAGCGCTTCTGGGTAGCCAGCCCCAGCATTTT | CASSEALLGSQPQHF
- | - | TRBJ2-7 | TRBV21-1 | TGTGCCAGCAGCAAAGGGGGAAGGACTAGGGGCGAGCAGTACTTC | CASSKGGRTRGEQYF
TRBD1 | - | TRBJ1-2 | TRBV10-3 | TGTGCCATCAGTGAGGGGACAGGGAGTGGGCCTAACTATGGCTACACCTTC | CAISEGTGSGPNYGYTF
- | - | TRBJ2-3 | TRBV29-1 | TGCAGCGTTACGGACGGCACAGATACGCAGTATTTT | CSVTDGTDTQYF
TRBD2 | - | TRBJ2-3 | TRBV4-3 | TGCGCCAGCAGCCGTATCGCGGCGGGGGGCCAGGATACGCAGTATTTT | CASSRIAAGGQDTQYF
TRBD1 | - | TRBJ2-7 | TRBV9 | TGTGCCAGCAGCGTAGCAGCGGACAGGGGAATTGCCTACGAGCAGTACTTC | CASSVAADRGIAYEQYF
- | once | TRBJ1-3 | TRBV28 | TGTGCCAGCAGTTGGCTCTCTGGAAACACCATATATTTT | CASSWLSGNTIYF